Listed below are T cell receptor beta chains from one sample, sequenced in a study of blood T cell repertoires in COVID-19. Here immunoSEQ multiplex PCR was the method, and the copy in TCRdb shows in-frame clones only, minus some. Of some 530,000 clones listed, about nine tenths are singletons. Sequencing input: PBMCs or T cells enriched from blood (not recorded which). The receptor set was obtained from an older woman who had recovered from COVID-19. Both conserved end residues are part of each CDR3. The D gene is left open where the match is weak. Clone sizes are given selectively: once, few, many, or a class where the clone is expanded.

>-|-|TRBJ1-4|TRBV7-9
TGTGCCAGCAGCTTAGCGCAGGGAGGGTCTGAAAAACTGTTTTTT
CASSLAQGGSEKLFF
>-|TRBD1|TRBJ1-4|TRBV6-6
TGTGCCAGCAGTAACAGGGGGCGGAATGAAAAACTGTTTTTT
CASSNRGRNEKLFF
>-|-|TRBJ1-5|TRBV2
TGTGCCAGCAGTCGACAGGAAAATCAGCCCCAGCATTTT
CASSRQENQPQHF
>-|-|TRBJ2-4|TRBV7-2
TGTGCCAGCAGCGCGGAGGGGTTTAACATTCAGTACTTC
CASSAEGFNIQYF
>-|-|TRBJ1-5|TRBV2
TGTGCCAGCAGTCGGGAGGGGGGGAATCAGCCCCAGCATTTT
CASSREGGNQPQHF
>-|-|TRBJ1-2|TRBV6-5
TGTGCCAGCAGGGGGACTACAAGCTATGGCTACACCTTC
CASRGTTSYGYTF
>-|-|TRBJ1-4|TRBV9
TGTGCCAGCAGCGACGCAGGTGGGAATGAAAAACTGTTTTTT
CASSDAGGNEKLFF
>-|TRBD1|TRBJ2-3|TRBV25-1
TGTGCCAGCAGTGAGCAAAACAGGGGGCCGAGCACAGATACGCAGTATTTT
CASSEQNRGPSTDTQYF
>-|TRBD2|TRBJ2-1|TRBV29-1
TGCAGCTTAGCGGGGATCAAAAGCTCCTACAATGAGCAGTTCTTC
CSLAGIKSSYNEQFF
>-|-|TRBJ1-2|TRBV5-1
TGCGCCAGGGAACGGACAAACAACTATCATGGCTACACCTTC
CARERTNNYHGYTF
>-|-|TRBJ1-1|TRBV27
TGTGCCAGCAGTTTACGAGGGCCGGGTGAAGCTTTCTTT
CASSLRGPGEAFF
>-|-|TRBJ1-5|TRBV7-9
TGTGCCAGCAGCTCTGGACAGCCCGGACAGCCCCAGCATTTT
CASSSGQPGQPQHF
>-|TRBD1|TRBJ1-3|TRBV7-2
TGTGCCAGCAGCTTAATACCGGGACAGCTGACGGGAAACACCATATATTTT
CASSLIPGQLTGNTIYF
>-|-|TRBJ1-3|TRBV15
TGTGCCACCAGCAGAGATTCCGTCGGAAACACCATATATTTT
CATSRDSVGNTIYF
>-|-|TRBJ2-3|TRBV25-1
TGTGCCAGCAGCGACTTTACGAGCACAGATACGCAGTATTTT
CASSDFTSTDTQYF
>once|-|TRBJ1-2|TRBV21-1
TGTGCCAGCAGCCCTCACGACTACTATGGCTACACCTTC
CASSPHDYYGYTF
>-|-|TRBJ1-2|TRBV5-1
TGCGCCAGCATGGGCGACTATGGCTACACCTTC
CASMGDYGYTF
>-|-|TRBJ1-5|TRBV7-2
TGTGCCAGCAGCTTACAGGGAATCCAGAATCAGCCCCAGCATTTT
CASSLQGIQNQPQHF
>-|-|TRBJ1-5|TRBV28
TGTGCCAATGGCGGCTTTGGTCAGCCCCAGCATTTT
CANGGFGQPQHF
>once|-|TRBJ2-1|TRBV28
TGTGCCAGCAGTTTAATGGGCCAGACTAGTTCCTACAATGAGCAGTTCTTC
CASSLMGQTSSYNEQFF
>-|TRBD1|TRBJ2-2|TRBV28
TGTGCCAGCAGCCCCCGGGGCAGGGGGCTTATCGCCGGGGAGCTGTTTTTT
CASSPRGRGLIAGELFF
>once|TRBD2|TRBJ2-1|TRBV30
TGTGCCAGAGCGGGACTAGCGGGGAGTGAGCAGTTCTTC
CARAGLAGSEQFF
>-|-|TRBJ2-1|TRBV27
TGTGCCAGCAGCCCCTACAGGTCCCTCTCCTACAATGAGCAGTTCTTC
CASSPYRSLSYNEQFF
>-|TRBD2|TRBJ2-2|TRBV7-2
TGTGCCAGCAGTCTGAAACTAGCGGGGGTTATTGCGAACACCGGGGAGCTGTTTTTT
CASSLKLAGVIANTGELFF
>-|-|TRBJ2-7|TRBV5-4
TGTGCCAGCAGCTTGGGTCCTACCTACGAGCAGTACTTC
CASSLGPTYEQYF
>-|-|TRBJ2-3|TRBV3-1/TRBV3-2
TGTGCCAGCAGCCTTGGACTGAGCACAGATACGCAGTATTTT
CASSLGLSTDTQYF
>-|-|TRBJ1-6|TRBV24-1
TGTGCCACCAGTGATTTTCCGCGCAGGGGAAATTCACCCCTCCACTTT
CATSDFPRRGNSPLHF
>-|TRBD1|TRBJ1-5|TRBV19
TGTGCCAGTAGTGCCGGGACAGGGAGCAATCAGCCCCAGCATTTT
CASSAGTGSNQPQHF
>-|-|TRBJ1-2|TRBV7-8
TGTGCCAGCAGCTTAGAGGTCGGCAGGCAATACTATGGCTACACCTTC
CASSLEVGRQYYGYTF
>-|TRBD2|TRBJ2-5|TRBV7-2
TGTGCCAGCAGCTTCATCCGGGGTAGCGGGGGGGCCAGGGAGACCCAGTACTTC
CASSFIRGSGGARETQYF
>once|-|TRBJ1-2|TRBV6-6
TGTGCCAGCAGTTACCCCAGACAGGATAGCTATGGCTACACCTTC
CASSYPRQDSYGYTF
>-|TRBD2|TRBJ2-1|TRBV2
TGTGCCAGCAGTGTGGAGGCGGGGGACTACAATGAGCAGTTCTTC
CASSVEAGDYNEQFF
>once|TRBD1|TRBJ2-2|TRBV10-3
TGTGCCATCAGTTTCGGACAGGGCCGAGGCACCGGGGAGCTGTTTTTT
CAISFGQGRGTGELFF
>-|-|TRBJ1-1|TRBV3-1/TRBV3-2
TGTGCCAGCAGCCAAACCGTGGAGAACGAAGCTTTCTTT
CASSQTVENEAFF
>-|TRBD2|TRBJ2-7|TRBV5-1
TGCGCCAGCAGCGTACTGAGGACTAGTTCCCACGAGCAGTACTTC
CASSVLRTSSHEQYF
>-|-|TRBJ2-6|TRBV19
TGTGCCAGTAGTATCCAGGGTGGTGGGGCCAACGTCCTGACTTTC
CASSIQGGGANVLTF
>once|-|TRBJ1-1|TRBV28
TGTGCCAGCAGTTTGCCGGGGGGGATTAACACTGAAGCTTTCTTT
CASSLPGGINTEAFF
>-|TRBD1|TRBJ2-7|TRBV2
TGTGCCAGCAGTGATGCTCCGGGACAGGCCTACGAGCAGTACTTC
CASSDAPGQAYEQYF
>-|-|TRBJ2-4|TRBV7-2
TGTGCCAGCAGCCCACAATCGACAGTAATAGCCAAAAACATTCAGTACTTC
CASSPQSTVIAKNIQYF
>-|TRBD1|TRBJ2-2|TRBV5-4
TGTGCCAGCAGCTTGGGGACAGGGGGAGGTCGAACCGGGGAGCTGTTTTTT
CASSLGTGGGRTGELFF
>-|TRBD1|TRBJ2-3|TRBV29-1
TGCAGCGTTGGGACAGGGGCTCAAGATACGCAGTATTTT
CSVGTGAQDTQYF
>-|-|TRBJ2-4|TRBV7-8
TGTGCCAGCAGCGGACAATTTACAGGGAGATCGGCCAAAAACATTCAGTACTTC
CASSGQFTGRSAKNIQYF
>-|TRBD1|TRBJ2-1|TRBV5-6
TGTGCCACCGAACGGGACAGGGGTTCGAATGAGCAGTTCTTC
CATERDRGSNEQFF
>-|-|TRBJ1-6|TRBV4-1
TGCGCCAGCAGCCAAGCAGGTGCCAGGGGTTCACCCCTCCACTTT
CASSQAGARGSPLHF
>-|-|TRBJ1-4|TRBV7-9
TGTGCCAGCAGCTTGGGGGGAGCTAGGGTTGAAAAACTGTTTTTT
CASSLGGARVEKLFF
>-|-|TRBJ1-2|TRBV7-8
TGTGCCAGCAGCTTAGAAAGGGGATCTGGCTACACCTTC
CASSLERGSGYTF
>-|-|TRBJ1-1|TRBV24-1
TGTGCCACCAGTGACCACAAGAACACTGAAGCTTTCTTT
CATSDHKNTEAFF
>-|TRBD1|TRBJ1-5|TRBV5-1
TGCGCCAGCAGCTTGGAAGGGGGCGAGGGTCAGCCCCAGCATTTT
CASSLEGGEGQPQHF
>-|-|TRBJ2-3|TRBV6-5
TGTGCCAGCAGGCTGGGGCGGTCGCCCGGGGATACGCAGTATTTT
CASRLGRSPGDTQYF
>-|TRBD1|TRBJ2-7|TRBV7-2
TGTGCCAGCAGCTTAATGGACAGGGGAGGCTACGAGCAGTACTTC
CASSLMDRGGYEQYF
>-|TRBD2|TRBJ2-5|TRBV7-2
TGTGCCAGCAGCCGCCAAGTATCTAGCGGGGGAAGGGAGACCCAGTACTTC
CASSRQVSSGGRETQYF
>-|TRBD2|TRBJ2-3|TRBV6-5
TGTGCCGGAGCTGAGCGGGGGGGGTTAGATACGCAGTATTTT
CAGAERGGLDTQYF
>-|TRBD1|TRBJ1-4|TRBV4-1
TGCGCCAGCAGCCAAGAGGGGGACAGGGGGCATGAAAAACTGTTTTTT
CASSQEGDRGHEKLFF
>-|-|TRBJ2-5|TRBV9
TGTGCCAGCAGCGTAACCAGGGTAGGGGAGACCCAGTACTTC
CASSVTRVGETQYF